This T cell receptor beta chain was captured by sequencing in a study of blood T cell repertoires in COVID-19. As for the study in general: The United States, Italy and Spain were the sources of the acute and convalescent COVID-19 samples. T cells, B-cell-depleted T cells, or PBMCs provided the cDNA or gDNA that served as material.

Looked up from germline, CDR1 is MDHEN and CDR2 is SYDVKM. V lost 2 bases and J lost 1, with 9 bases in between. CDR3 size: 15 residues. As handled by the study authors: Amplification from reference gene primers served as the basis for estimated nucleated cell counts. TCRdb keeps only in-frame clones here, not all; method: immunoSEQ multiplex PCR. V, J and clone size are those of that table, while D and trimming were read from the DNA. The repertoire holds about 120,000 clones, with roughly 87% as singletons. The sequenced sample was peripheral blood. This clonotype originated in a man older than 75 with acute or convalescent COVID-19. The rearrangement uses TRBV28 and TRBJ1-3; D is unresolved. The CDR3 here is CASSLEDGSGNTIYF. Here the CDR3 DNA reads TGTGCCAGCAGTTTAGAGGATGGTTCTGGAAACACCATATATTTT.